This TCR beta chain was identified during a study of T cell responses to AZD1222 COVID-19 vaccine. Looking at the study overall: Recipients boosted at about 4 weeks or about 12 weeks are pooled.

Using immunoSEQ multiplex PCR, the repertoire was profiled, and TCRdb retains in-frame clones only, with some absent. Of 150,000 to 200,000 clones listed, around 94% are singletons. From germline, CDR1 is SGHAT and CDR2 FQDESV (reference sequence). Trimming took off 5 bases at V and 2 bases at J, with 9 bases between the two ends. CDR3 length: 13 amino acids. The receptor was derived from an adult in good health. The genes are TRBV11-1 and TRBJ1-1; a possible D gene is TRBD1 (6 bases). The sample consisted of peripheral blood, taken on day 0 of AZD1222 vaccination. The CDR3 DNA reads as TGTGCCAGCAGCCTACAGGGTAACACTGAAGCTTTCTTT. It encodes CASSLQGNTEAFF.